This T cell receptor beta chain is from a study of blood T cell repertoires in COVID-19. The germline V gene encodes CDR1 MDHEN and CDR2 SYDVKM. The CDR3 runs to 15 residues. V was clipped by 5 bases and J by 0 bases, with 11 bases between them. TCRdb keeps only in-frame clones here, not all; method: immunoSEQ multiplex PCR. The data show around 270,000 clones, with about 80% seen just once and approximately 15% held by the top ten. The sample was peripheral blood. The V gene is TRBV28, the J gene TRBJ1-5; D might be TRBD1 (6 bases). This TCR derives from a person between 70 and 80 years old with COVID-19, enrolled during active disease. CDR3 region: CASSPGTHSNQPQHF. CDR3 in DNA: TGTGCCAGCAGTCCTGGGACACATAGCAATCAGCCCCAGCATTTT.